Below, one T cell receptor beta chain is given with its context. The data belong to a study of shared clonotypes between healthy human individuals. TCRdb keeps only in-frame clones here, not all; method: immunoSEQ multiplex PCR. The table has about 520,000 clones, 90% to 96% seen once. Germline CDR1 and CDR2: SGHVS and FQNEAQ. This CDR3 contains 18 residues. V trimming: 6 bases; J trimming: 2 bases; junction bases outside the gene matches: 16. The chain carries TRBV7-8 and TRBJ2-3; 8 nucleotides agree with TRBD1. The TCR comes from a woman between 25 and 40 years old in good health. Sequencing was done on a sample of naive CD4+ T cells sorted from blood. The subset was: CD45RA+ positively selected. The CDR3 is CASRPNPRGRGHTDTQYF. CDR3 bases: TGTGCCAGCAGACCTAACCCACGAGGCAGGGGGCACACAGATACGCAGTATTTT.